This TCR beta chain was profiled in a study of early T cells in non-severe SARS-CoV-2 infection. The library protocol tagged individual cDNA molecules with unique molecular identifiers. Each CDR3 protein gets one entry after TCRdb re-called the 5' RACE reads with MiXCR. The sample has fewer than 60,000 distinct CDR3 sequences, 9.1% seen once. This clonotype was picked up many times. The CDR3 covers 14 residues. Germline CDR1 and CDR2: SGHTS and YDEGEE. Germline trimming cut 0 bases from V and 3 bases from J; bases unmatched to any gene: 1. This sequence was found in an adult who was a healthcare worker with PCR-confirmed SARS-CoV-2 infection or an uninfected control (not recorded which). Sequencing was performed on whole blood. The rearrangement uses TRBV5-8 and TRBJ2-7, with 9 bases that match TRBD1. CDR3 in DNA: TGTGCCAGCAGCTTGGGACAGGGGGGCTACGAGCAGTACTTC. Protein sequence: CASSLGQGGYEQYF.